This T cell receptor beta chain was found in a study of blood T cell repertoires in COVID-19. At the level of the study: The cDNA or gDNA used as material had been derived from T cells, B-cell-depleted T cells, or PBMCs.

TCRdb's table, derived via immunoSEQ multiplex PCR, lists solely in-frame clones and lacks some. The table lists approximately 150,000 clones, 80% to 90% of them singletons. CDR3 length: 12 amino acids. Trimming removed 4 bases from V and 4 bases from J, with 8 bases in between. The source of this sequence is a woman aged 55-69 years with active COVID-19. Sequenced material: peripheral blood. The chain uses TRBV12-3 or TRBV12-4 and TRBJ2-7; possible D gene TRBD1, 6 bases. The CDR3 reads CASSWDTYEQYF. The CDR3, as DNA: TGTGCCAGCAGTTGGGACACTTACGAGCAGTACTTC.